This T cell receptor (beta chain) was identified during a study of T cell changes during pregnancy in multiple sclerosis. Trimming took off 4 bases at V and 3 bases at J, with 15 bases between the two ends. The CDR3 extends over 16 amino acids. Germline loops: CDR1 SEHNR, CDR2 FQNEAQ (reference sequence). Clones were read by immunoSEQ multiplex PCR, and TCRdb kept only the in-frame ones, dropping some. The data contain roughly 60,000 clones, 91% of them singletons. Specimen: CD4+ T cells from peripheral blood mononuclear cells, collected in the first trimester of pregnancy. The source is a female donor with multiple sclerosis, enrolled in a pregnancy study. The chain has TRBV7-9 and TRBJ2-2; maybe TRBD1 (6 bases). The CDR3 loop reads CASSSTGWSDTGELFF. CDR3 coding DNA: TGTGCCAGCAGCTCCACAGGGTGGTCGGACACCGGGGAGCTGTTTTTT.